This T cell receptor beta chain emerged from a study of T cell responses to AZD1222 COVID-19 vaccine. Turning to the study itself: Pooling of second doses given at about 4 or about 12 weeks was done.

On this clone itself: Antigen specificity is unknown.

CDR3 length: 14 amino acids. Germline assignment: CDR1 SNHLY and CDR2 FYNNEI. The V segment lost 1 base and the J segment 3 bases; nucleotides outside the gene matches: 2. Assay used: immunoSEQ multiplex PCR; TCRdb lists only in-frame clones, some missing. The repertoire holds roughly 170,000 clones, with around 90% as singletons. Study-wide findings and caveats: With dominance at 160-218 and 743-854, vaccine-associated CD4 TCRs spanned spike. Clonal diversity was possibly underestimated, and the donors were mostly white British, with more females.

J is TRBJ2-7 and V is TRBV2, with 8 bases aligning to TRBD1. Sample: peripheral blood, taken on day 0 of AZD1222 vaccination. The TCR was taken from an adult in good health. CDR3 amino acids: CASSEGTGSYEQYF. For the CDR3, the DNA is TGTGCCAGCAGTGAAGGGACAGGGAGCTACGAGCAGTACTTC.